This T cell receptor (beta chain) was identified during a study of blood T cell repertoires in COVID-19. The assay was immunoSEQ multiplex PCR, and TCRdb's table has in-frame clones only and misses some. The sample carries 150,000 or so clones, 70% to 90% recorded once. The CDR3 length is 17 residues. Germline values: CDR1 SGDLS, CDR2 YYNGEE. Losses at the gene ends were 1 base for V and 3 bases for J; bases not matched to a gene: 5. This receptor was obtained from a woman aged 60-75 years with acute or convalescent COVID-19. This chain joins TRBV9 and TRBJ2-2; 11 bases agree with TRBD2. Sequencing was carried out using peripheral blood. The CDR3 coding sequence is TGTGCCAGCAGCGTAAAGCGGGGACTAGCGGACACCGGGGAGCTGTTTTTT. Its protein is CASSVKRGLADTGELFF.